The next 30 T cell receptor beta chains were all read from a single sample in a study of a mutant IDH1 vaccine in newly diagnosed glioma. Time point noted: week 5, during vaccination. Every vaccine dose comprised 300 ug of mutant IDH1 20-mer peptide plus topical imiquimod. Clones were sequenced by immunoSEQ multiplex PCR, and TCRdb holds only the in-frame ones, with some missing. Found here are about 58,000 clones, around 80% of them singletons; the top ten hold 7% to 8.5%. Which antigens these TCRs recognize remains unknown. Sequencing used PBMCs, obtained from a glioma patient whose treatment included an IDH1 peptide vaccine. The source of these receptors is a woman in her fifties or sixties with glioma.

The gene calls are TRBV5-1 and TRBJ2-7, with D maybe TRBD2 (7 bases). V dropped 3 bases and J dropped 5 bases, with 18 bases sitting between them. The CDR3 is 15 amino acids. Germline V gene sequence: CDR1 SGHRS, CDR2 YFSETQ. CDR3 sequence (DNA): TGCGCCAGCAGCTCCCGACCCGGGGGGCCGAACGAGCAGTACTTC. As protein: CASSSRPGGPNEQYF.

The V gene is TRBV30, the J gene TRBJ1-1, with TRBD1 matching 7 bases. V gave up 7 bases and J gave up 7 bases; unmatched junction bases: 9. The CDR3 is 12 residues long. Per germline, CDR1 GTSNPN and CDR2 SVGIG (reference sequence). The CDR3 DNA sequence: TGTGCCTTCCTCCCGACAGGGAATGAAGCTTTCTTT. This codes for CAFLPTGNEAFF.

The V and J genes are TRBV5-4 and TRBJ2-3, with 10 bases aligning to TRBD1. Per the germline V gene, CDR1 is SGHNT and CDR2 is YYREEE (reference sequence). CDR3 size: 16 residues. V was pared by 5 bases and J by 8 bases, with 14 bases of the junction left unmatched. This chain's CDR3 is CASRRRGTGEVRTQYF. The CDR3 nucleotides are TGTGCCAGCAGACGTCGGGGGACAGGGGAAGTTCGTACGCAGTATTTT.

This chain uses TRBV4-1 with TRBJ2-7; D call uncertain. The length of the CDR3 is 15 residues. Trimming cost V 1 base and J 0 bases, with 10 bases left between them. Germline CDR1 MGHRA, CDR2 YSYEKL. The CDR3 bases are TGCGCCAGCAGCCAAGGGGCCTCCCTCTCCTACGAGCAGTACTTC. It encodes CASSQGASLSYEQYF.

V gene TRBV5-1 combines with J gene TRBJ2-5; D is perhaps TRBD1 or TRBD2 (5 bases each). V shed 2 bases and J shed 5 bases, with 13 bases lying between them. The CDR3 covers 14 residues. Germline V gene data show CDR1 as SGHRS and CDR2 as YFSETQ. CDR3 sequence: CASSFGSGRETQYF. The DNA of the CDR3 is TGCGCCAGCAGCTTTGGATCGGGGCGGGAGACCCAGTACTTC.

The chain carries TRBV7-2 and TRBJ1-1; D is ambiguous. Germline CDR1 is SGHTA and CDR2 is FQGNSA. With 5 bases removed from V and 3 bases from J, the gap between germline ends came to 10 bases. The CDR3 contains 13 residues. CDR3: CASSPYGDTEAFF. Written as DNA, the CDR3 is TGTGCCAGCAGCCCATACGGGGACACTGAAGCTTTCTTT.

The chain is built from TRBV4-1 and TRBJ1-3; D remains ambiguous. The CDR3 consists of 17 residues. Germline V gives CDR1 MGHRA, CDR2 YSYEKL. V gave up 1 base and J gave up 3 bases, with 16 bases separating them. The CDR3 region is CASSQVSGGMGGNTIYF. The CDR3 region has the DNA TGCGCCAGCAGCCAAGTTAGTGGCGGGATGGGTGGAAACACCATATATTTT.

This clone was detected only once. The J gene is TRBJ2-7, the V gene TRBV6-5; D unclear. The V end lost 2 bases, the J end lost 9 bases, and 14 bases lay between the germline ends. Per the germline V gene, CDR1 is MNHEY and CDR2 is SVGAGI. The CDR3 consists of 13 residues. This CDR3 is CASSYKIASVQYF. As DNA, the CDR3 is TGTGCCAGCAGTTACAAGATAGCTTCGGTGCAGTACTTC.

The rearrangement uses TRBV11-2 and TRBJ2-7; D gene uncertain. V was pared by 1 base and J by 2 bases, with 6 bases between. CDR3 length: 13 residues. Per germline, CDR1 SGHAT and CDR2 FQNNGV. CDR3 bases: TGTGCCAGCAGCTTAGGGGCGGCCTACGAGCAGTACTTC. Its protein is CASSLGAAYEQYF.

The chain carries TRBV29-1 and TRBJ2-5, with 12 bases aligning to TRBD2. After removal of 7 bases from V and 2 bases from J, the junction contained 20 bases not matched to a gene. CDR1 SQVTM and CDR2 ANQGSEA come from the germline V gene. The CDR3 extends over 19 amino acids. The CDR3 sequence: CSGPGWWLAGGPRQETQYF. CDR3 DNA sequence: TGCAGCGGCCCCGGGTGGTGGCTAGCGGGGGGGCCCCGGCAAGAGACCCAGTACTTC.

The chain couples TRBV11-3 to TRBJ2-5; D is unresolved. V was shortened by 3 bases and J by 4 bases, with 6 bases between the two germline ends. Germline V gene data show CDR1 as SGHNT and CDR2 as YENEEA. This CDR3 contains 12 residues. Here the CDR3 reads CASSFLGETQYF. The DNA of the CDR3 is TGTGCCAGCAGCTTTCTTGGAGAGACCCAGTACTTC.

The chain is built from TRBV5-5 and TRBJ2-1; 9 bases match TRBD1. CDR1 SGHKS and CDR2 YYEKEE come from the germline V gene (reference sequence). The J segment lost 6 bases and the V segment lost 9 bases, leaving 10 bases of the junction unmatched. CDR3 size: 14 residues. The CDR3 here is CATQGGQGGNEQFF. CDR3 nucleotides: TGTGCCACCCAGGGGGGACAGGGAGGCAATGAGCAGTTCTTC.

The chain links TRBV6-1 to TRBJ2-6; no clear D gene. This CDR3 has 13 amino acids. Germline CDR1 and CDR2: MNHNS and SASEGT. The germline V and J ends were trimmed by 6 bases and 4 bases, with 7 bases remaining between them. Here the CDR3 reads CASRSLGANVLTF. The DNA for the CDR3 is TGTGCCAGCAGGTCGCTGGGGGCCAACGTCCTGACTTTC.

The V gene is TRBV6-6, the J gene TRBJ1-2; D gene ambiguous. This CDR3 spans 13 amino acids. CDR1 MNHNY and CDR2 SVGAGI come from the germline V gene (reference sequence). V was shortened by 0 bases and J by 5 bases, with 7 bases between the two germline ends. The chain's CDR3 is CASSYSTEYGYTF. The DNA of the CDR3 is TGTGCCAGCAGTTACTCAACCGAATATGGCTACACCTTC.

The genes are TRBV23-1 and TRBJ2-1, with 11 bases lining up with TRBD1. TRBV23-1 is sorted into the ORF group, with uncertain function. With 0 bases clipped from V and 4 bases from J, the junction kept 5 bases outside the gene matches. There are 17 residues in the CDR3. CDR3 sequence: CASSQSRTGGLYNEQFF. The CDR3 region has the DNA TGCGCCAGCAGTCAATCACGGACAGGGGGCCTATACAATGAGCAGTTCTTC.

The J gene is TRBJ1-2, the V gene TRBV28, with 8 bases that match TRBD1. From germline, CDR1 is MDHEN and CDR2 SYDVKM. V shed 6 bases, J shed 4 bases, and the junction held 4 bases outside the gene matches. The CDR3 runs 13 residues. This CDR3 reads CASSLQGGYGYTF. The CDR3 region has the DNA TGTGCCAGCAGCCTACAGGGGGGCTATGGCTACACCTTC.

The CDR3 nucleotides are TGTGCCAGCAGTAAACTGACAGGGACCCCCTATGGCTACACCTTC. Translating it yields CASSKLTGTPYGYTF. The rearrangement joins TRBV27 to TRBJ1-2; TRBD1 matches 7 bases. The CDR3 extends over 15 amino acids. Per germline, CDR1 MNHEY and CDR2 SMNVEV (reference sequence). Trimming removed 5 bases from V and 4 bases from J; junction bases left unmatched: 10.

The CDR3 DNA sequence: TGTGCCAGCAGCAACAGGGGGATAGATCAGCCCCAGCATTTT. It encodes CASSNRGIDQPQHF. The V call is TRBV21-1, the J call TRBJ1-5; the D call TRBD1 from the table was never checked on the DNA. TRBV21-1 is shown as a pseudogene. The CDR3 is 14 residues long.

The chain couples TRBV28 to TRBJ1-3, with D unresolved. V gave up 7 bases and J gave up 5 bases, with 15 bases separating them. The CDR3 sequence is 14 residues long. Germline lookup yields CDR1 MDHEN and CDR2 SYDVKM. In DNA form, the CDR3 reads TGTGCCAGCACTTTGGATTCGAGCAGAAACACCATATATTTT. The encoded protein is CASTLDSSRNTIYF.

V gene TRBV6-1 combines with J gene TRBJ1-2; D is undetermined. The CDR3 covers 15 residues. In germline, CDR1 is MNHNS, CDR2 SASEGT. V was pared by 2 bases and J by 1 base, with 11 bases between. The DNA for the CDR3 is TGTGCCAGCAGTGAAAGATACGGAATTAACTATGGCTACACCTTC. Translated, it gives CASSERYGINYGYTF.

This chain uses TRBV27 with TRBJ2-2; 9 bases line up with TRBD1. Trimming took 5 bases from V and 3 from J; bases not matched to a gene: 4. The CDR3 covers 15 residues. Germline lookup yields CDR1 MNHEY and CDR2 SMNVEV (reference sequence). The CDR3 region is CASSPWTGDTGELFF. The CDR3 DNA follows: TGTGCCAGCAGTCCCTGGACAGGGGACACCGGGGAGCTGTTTTTT.

The chain is built from TRBV7-8 and TRBJ2-7; 7 bases map to TRBD1. The junction had 3 bases not matched to a gene; V was cut back by 2 bases and J by 2 bases. CDR1 is SGHVS, CDR2 FQNEAQ, per germline. This CDR3 is built from 14 residues. Here the CDR3 reads CASSLHGQAYEQYF. DNA of the CDR3: TGTGCCAGCAGCTTACACGGACAGGCCTACGAGCAGTACTTC. Drawing the rest from reference TRBV7-8 and TRBJ2-7, the complete variable domain is GAGVSQSPRYKVAKRGQDVALRCDPISGHVSLFWYQQALGQGPEFLTYFQNEAQLDKSGLPSDRFFAERPEGSVSTLKIQRTQQEDSAVYLCASSLHGQAYEQYFGPGTRLTVT.

The rearrangement joins TRBV6-1 to TRBJ1-5; perhaps TRBD1 as D (5 bases). Germline V lookup: CDR1 MNHNS, CDR2 SASEGT. V lost 5 bases and J lost 4, with 15 bases in between. CDR3 size: 15 residues. As DNA, the CDR3 is TGTGCCAGCAGTCAAACCGACAGAGAAAATCAGCCCCAGCATTTT. Translating it yields CASSQTDRENQPQHF.

The rearrangement links TRBV5-6 to TRBJ2-7, with 8 bases matching TRBD1. V lost 3 bases, J lost 3 bases, and 5 bases stayed unmatched. The CDR3 has 14 residues. Germline V gene lookup returns CDR1 SGHDT and CDR2 YYEEEE. This CDR3 is CASSSGQGGYEQYF. CDR3 sequence (DNA): TGTGCCAGCAGCTCAGGACAGGGTGGCTACGAGCAGTACTTC.

The gene calls are TRBV7-2 and TRBJ2-3, with TRBD1 matching over 7 bases. This CDR3 region has 15 residues. V shed 6 bases and J 4 bases; nucleotides not matched to a gene: 10. Germline V gene data show CDR1 as SGHTA and CDR2 as FQGNSA. The CDR3 reads CASSPLGTEADTQYF. The CDR3 DNA is TGTGCCAGCAGTCCATTGGGGACAGAGGCAGATACGCAGTATTTT.

This chain links TRBV9 with TRBJ2-2; 11 bases agree with TRBD2. The CDR3 contains 17 residues. Per germline, CDR1 SGDLS and CDR2 YYNGEE. Trimming removed 4 bases from V and 3 bases from J; junction bases left unmatched: 8. DNA of the CDR3: TGTGCCAGCAGCCCCGGCCGGACTAGCGGGTACACCGGGGAGCTGTTTTTT. This gives the protein CASSPGRTSGYTGELFF.

The chain is built from TRBV6-6 and TRBJ2-1, with D perhaps matching TRBD1 (5 bases). Germline V gene sequence: CDR1 MNHNY, CDR2 SVGAGI (reference sequence). The CDR3 extends over 15 amino acids. V lost 5 bases, J lost 3 bases, and 14 bases lay in between. The CDR3 is CASSPEGVGYNEQFF. The CDR3 coding sequence is TGTGCCAGCAGTCCCGAAGGGGTAGGCTACAATGAGCAGTTCTTC.

Notes on this clone: Other DNA sequences within the sample encode an identical CDR3. The chain is built from TRBV5-6 and TRBJ1-4, with D uncertain. From germline, CDR1 is SGHDT and CDR2 YYEEEE. The CDR3 contains 13 residues. V was cut by 5 bases and J by 5 bases, with 10 bases left in between. CDR3 loop: CASRGQENEKLFF. CDR3 in DNA: TGTGCCAGCAGGGGCCAGGAAAATGAAAAACTGTTTTTT.

This chain joins TRBV6-5 and TRBJ1-3, with 8 bases fitting TRBD1. Germline CDR1 reads MNHEY; CDR2 reads SVGAGI. This CDR3 spans 14 amino acids. The J segment lost 1 base and the V segment lost 6 bases, leaving 2 bases of the junction unmatched. The CDR3 sequence is CASRQGESGNTIYF. CDR3 bases: TGTGCCAGCAGACAGGGGGAATCTGGAAACACCATATATTTT.

This clone was recorded a few times. V and J are TRBV7-2 and TRBJ2-1; 12 nucleotides align to TRBD2. Germline V lookup: CDR1 SGHTA, CDR2 FQGNSA. After removal of 3 bases from V and 7 bases from J, the junction contained 7 bases not matched to a gene. The CDR3 extends over 16 amino acids. CDR3 coding DNA: TGTGCCAGCAGCTTTGGGCTAGCGGGGGGGCAAAATGAGCAGTTCTTC. Protein sequence: CASSFGLAGGQNEQFF.